This T cell receptor (beta chain) is drawn from a study of blood T cell repertoires in COVID-19. The wider study: Italy, Spain and the United States were the sources of the convalescent and acute COVID-19 samples. PBMCs, B-cell-depleted T cells, or T cells provided the cDNA or gDNA that made up the material.

Recovered status in Cohort 3 required two negative PCRs, clearance, or symptom resolution. Using immunoSEQ multiplex PCR, the repertoire was profiled, and TCRdb retains in-frame clones only, with some absent. This sample yields 55,000 to 70,000 clones, of which around nine tenths are seen a single time; roughly a tenth belongs to the top ten. The CDR3 is 11 residues long. The germline V and J ends were trimmed by 8 bases and 8 bases, with 10 bases remaining between them. CDR1 is MNHEY, CDR2 SVGAGI, per germline. The TCR comes from a woman aged 35 to 49 who had recovered from COVID-19. The chain has TRBV6-5 and TRBJ2-1; D unclear. Sequenced sample: PBMCs or T cells enriched from blood (not recorded which). The CDR3 sequence is CASFSFYEQFF. The CDR3 nucleotides read TGTGCCAGCTTCTCGTTCTATGAGCAGTTCTTC.